This is a list of T cell receptor beta chains from one sample in a study of cytomegalovirus exposure and HLA in healthy donors. Repertoires were generated with immunoSEQ multiplex PCR, while TCRdb's copy carries only in-frame clones and drops some. The table records approximately 160,000 clones, 82% of them present only once. Sequencing was performed on PBMCs. The origin of the receptors is a male donor in good health and CMV-seronegative. CDR3s leave out the opening cysteine and the closing phenylalanine or tryptophan. Clone size, where shown, is once, few, many, or a class for clones that have expanded.

J: TRBJ1-2
V: TRBV28
size: NA
CDR3: ASSLRVSGYT

J: TRBJ2-7
V: TRBV25-1
size: NA
CDR3: ASSEYNPYQQY

J: TRBJ2-1
V: TRBV29-1
size: NA
CDR3: SVELREVYNEQF

J: TRBJ2-1
V: TRBV7-7
size: NA
CDR3: ASSPGTSGRQF

J: TRBJ1-1
V: TRBV5-1
size: NA
CDR3: ASSWGGQGQTEAF

J: TRBJ1-5
V: TRBV19
size: NA
CDR3: ATTGSNQPQH

J: TRBJ1-1
V: TRBV19
size: NA
CDR3: ASRPIEQGNTEAF

J: TRBJ2-7
V: TRBV6-6
size: NA
CDR3: ASTKKGAFYEQY

J: TRBJ2-1
V: TRBV4-3
size: NA
CDR3: ASSHRRLAGVGDYNEQF

J: TRBJ2-5
V: TRBV6-6
size: NA
CDR3: ASRVNRVGETQY

J: TRBJ1-6
V: TRBV27
size: NA
CDR3: ASSSQYSGHYNSPLH

J: TRBJ1-3
V: TRBV4-1
size: NA
CDR3: ASSQTGRGNTIY

J: TRBJ2-3
V: TRBV10-3
size: NA
CDR3: ASQGAGGYI

J: TRBJ2-5
V: TRBV10-3
size: NA
CDR3: AISAGTSVQETQY

J: TRBJ2-1
V: TRBV7-6
size: NA
CDR3: ASSTGGDYNEQF

J: TRBJ2-3
V: TRBV6-1
size: NA
CDR3: ASTRQGTDTQY

J: TRBJ2-1
V: TRBV28
size: NA
CDR3: ASSLPSSGSYNEQF

J: TRBJ2-1
V: TRBV10-3
size: few
CDR3: AISESLAGGGNEQF

J: TRBJ1-1
V: TRBV7-6
size: NA
CDR3: ASSLAEVADGFNTEAF

J: TRBJ2-1
V: TRBV5-8
size: NA
CDR3: ASSLVGTSGASGYNEQF

J: TRBJ1-6
V: TRBV7-8
size: NA
CDR3: ASSLTGTGTSHSPLH

J: TRBJ1-2
V: TRBV9
size: NA
CDR3: ASSVATGGYGYT